The following is a TCR beta chain sequence with its context. The specificity of this receptor is unknown. The record has no base qualities; no much larger clone is one base away. The immunoSEQ Assay, a bias-controlled multiplex PCR, was used to amplify TCRbeta CDR3 regions from genomic DNA. The study's processing was this. Nucleated cell counts per sample were estimated from amplification of reference gene primers within the assay. To quantify the absolute abundance of each unique TCRbeta CDR3 rearrangement, sequence reads were collapsed and filtered. For each sample, productive Simpson clonality was calculated by taking the square root of Simpson's diversity index across productive rearrangements. TCRdb holds this immuneACCESS table with in-frame rearrangements only. Some clones are missing; in checked studies, unresolved V genes explain under half, and the rest has no known cause. The V and J calls and the clone size are those of that table, but D and trimming were determined from the DNA. The sample has more than 200,000 clones on record, about 86% of them singletons. Approximately 1.3% of the sample comes from the top ten.

Whole blood was collected in K2EDTA tubes by collaborating institutions according to the institutions' own protocols. For TCRbeta analysis, collaborators shipped samples in one of three forms: frozen whole blood, isolated PBMCs, or DNA extracted from either of those sample types. These data come from a study of blood T cell repertoires in COVID-19 (dated by TCRdb to the early 2020s). Background on the whole study: Collaborator samples came from the United States, Italy and Spain and covered acute and convalescent phases of COVID-19. The prospective study material was composed of cDNA or gDNA derived from T cells, B-cell-depleted T cells, or PBMCs. The dataset comprised deeply sampled blood TCRbeta repertoires from subjects exposed to, actively infected with, or recovered from COVID-19. The repertoires were released in a freely available public database intended as a resource for research on the immune response to SARS-CoV-2. The samples were drawn from two sources: the first 160 participants of the ongoing ImmuneRACE study, and 1,000 to 1,500 subjects contributed by 6 global collaborators. A de-identified subject ID, COVID-19 status, age in years and sex were almost always included in the sample metadata. Where HLA class I and class II types were available, the types were taken from metadata supplied by the sample provider, not from assay-based typing.

General conclusions and limits of the study: The amount of clinical and demographic metadata varied by source and participant and was provided uncurated.

The CDR3 starts with the cysteine, ends with the phenylalanine, and has 14 residues. The CDR3 DNA has 42 bases and is translated from base 1. Based on the germline V gene, the CDR1 and CDR2 sequences are SGHRS and YFSETQ. V ends up 4 bases short and J 3 bases short, with an unmatched junction base count of 5. The sequenced sample was peripheral blood. The receptor comes from a man aged 80 or over with acute or convalescent COVID-19. The sequence links TRBV5-1 to TRBJ1-1; 8 middle bases align to TRBD1. The CDR3 reads CASSMTGEYTEAFF. The DNA sequence reads TGCGCCAGCAGCATGACAGGGGAGTACACTGAAGCTTTCTTT.